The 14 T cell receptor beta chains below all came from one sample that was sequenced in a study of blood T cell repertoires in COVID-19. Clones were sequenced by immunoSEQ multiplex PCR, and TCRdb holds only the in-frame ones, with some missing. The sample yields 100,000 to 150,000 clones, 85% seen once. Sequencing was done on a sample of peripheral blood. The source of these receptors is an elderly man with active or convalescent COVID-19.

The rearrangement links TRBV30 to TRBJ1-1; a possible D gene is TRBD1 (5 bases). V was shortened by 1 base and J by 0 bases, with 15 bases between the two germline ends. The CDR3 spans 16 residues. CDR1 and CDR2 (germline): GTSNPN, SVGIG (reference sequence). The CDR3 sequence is CAWSAGRNQLNTEAFF. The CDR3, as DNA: TGTGCCTGGAGTGCAGGGCGAAATCAGTTGAACACTGAAGCTTTCTTT. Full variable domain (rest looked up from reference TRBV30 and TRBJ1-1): SQTIHQWPATLVQPVGSPLSLECTVEGTSNPNLYWYRQAAGRGLQLLFYSVGIGQISSEVPQNLSASRPQDRQFILSSKKLLLSDSGFYLCAWSAGRNQLNTEAFFGQGTRLTVV.

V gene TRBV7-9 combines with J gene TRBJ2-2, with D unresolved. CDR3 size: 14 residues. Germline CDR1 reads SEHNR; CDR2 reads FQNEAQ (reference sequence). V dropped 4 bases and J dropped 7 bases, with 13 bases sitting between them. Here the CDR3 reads CASSSTAPGGELFF. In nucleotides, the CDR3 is TGTGCCAGCAGCTCCACCGCCCCGGGCGGGGAGCTGTTTTTT.

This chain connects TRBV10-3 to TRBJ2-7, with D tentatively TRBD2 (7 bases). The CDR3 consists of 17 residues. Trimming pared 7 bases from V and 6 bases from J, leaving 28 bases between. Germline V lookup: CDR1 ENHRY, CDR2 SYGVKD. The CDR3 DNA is TGTGCCATCATGGGGGGGCAGGCTCACGCACCTTTGCCCGAGCAGTACTTC. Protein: CAIMGGQAHAPLPEQYF.

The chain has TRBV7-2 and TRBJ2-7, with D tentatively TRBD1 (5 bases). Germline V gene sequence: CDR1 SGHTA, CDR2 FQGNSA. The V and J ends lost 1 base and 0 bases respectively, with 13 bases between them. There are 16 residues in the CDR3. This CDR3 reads CASSLGGAENSYEQYF. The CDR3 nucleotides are TGTGCCAGCAGCTTAGGTGGGGCGGAAAACTCCTACGAGCAGTACTTC.

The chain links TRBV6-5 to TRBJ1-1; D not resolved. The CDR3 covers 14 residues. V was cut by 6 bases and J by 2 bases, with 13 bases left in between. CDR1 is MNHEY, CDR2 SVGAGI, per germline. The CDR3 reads CASSTPRENTEAFF. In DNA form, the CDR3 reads TGTGCCAGCAGCACTCCTCGAGAAAACACTGAAGCTTTCTTT.

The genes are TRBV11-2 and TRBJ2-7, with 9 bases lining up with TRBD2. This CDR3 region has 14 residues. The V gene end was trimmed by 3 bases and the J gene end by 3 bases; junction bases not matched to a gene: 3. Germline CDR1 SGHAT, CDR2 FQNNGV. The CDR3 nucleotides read TGTGCCAGCAGCTTGAAGACTAGCGGCTACGAGCAGTACTTC. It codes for CASSLKTSGYEQYF.

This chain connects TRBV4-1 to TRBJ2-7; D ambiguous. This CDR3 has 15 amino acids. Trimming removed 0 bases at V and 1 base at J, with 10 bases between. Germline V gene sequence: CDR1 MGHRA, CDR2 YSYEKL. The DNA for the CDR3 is TGCGCCAGCAGCCAAGAGTTCCGGTTATCCTACGAGCAGTACTTC. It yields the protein CASSQEFRLSYEQYF.

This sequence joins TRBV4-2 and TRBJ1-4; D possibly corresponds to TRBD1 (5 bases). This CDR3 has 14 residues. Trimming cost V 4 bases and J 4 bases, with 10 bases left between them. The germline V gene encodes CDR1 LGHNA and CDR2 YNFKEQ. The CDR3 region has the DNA TGTGCCAGCAGCCTGACAGCTTATAATGAAAAACTGTTTTTT. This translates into CASSLTAYNEKLFF.

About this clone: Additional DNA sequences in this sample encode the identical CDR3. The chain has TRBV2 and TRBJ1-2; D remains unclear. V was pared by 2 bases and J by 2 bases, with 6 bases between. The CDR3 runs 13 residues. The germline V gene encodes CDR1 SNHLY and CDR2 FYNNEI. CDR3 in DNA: TGTGCCAGCAGTGAATCGGGGAACTATGGCTACACCTTC. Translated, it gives CASSESGNYGYTF.

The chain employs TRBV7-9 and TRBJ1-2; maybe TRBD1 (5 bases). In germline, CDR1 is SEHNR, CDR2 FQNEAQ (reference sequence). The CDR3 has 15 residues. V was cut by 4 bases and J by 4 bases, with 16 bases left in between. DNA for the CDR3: TGTGCCAGCAGCTACTTAGGGGTCGCCAGCTATGGCTACACCTTC. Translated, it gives CASSYLGVASYGYTF.

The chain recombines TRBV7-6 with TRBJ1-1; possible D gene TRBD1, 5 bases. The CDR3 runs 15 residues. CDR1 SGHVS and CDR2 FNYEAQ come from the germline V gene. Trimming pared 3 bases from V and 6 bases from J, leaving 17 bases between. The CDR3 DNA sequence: TGTGCCAGCAGCTTGAATCAGGGCGGGGACGCTGAAGCTTTCTTT. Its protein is CASSLNQGGDAEAFF. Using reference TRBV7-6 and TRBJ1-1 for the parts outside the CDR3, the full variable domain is GAGVSQSPRYKVTKRGQDVALRCDPISGHVSLYWYRQALGQGPEFLTYFNYEAQQDKSGLPNDRFSAERPEGSISTLTIQRTEQRDSAMYRCASSLNQGGDAEAFFGQGTRLTVV.

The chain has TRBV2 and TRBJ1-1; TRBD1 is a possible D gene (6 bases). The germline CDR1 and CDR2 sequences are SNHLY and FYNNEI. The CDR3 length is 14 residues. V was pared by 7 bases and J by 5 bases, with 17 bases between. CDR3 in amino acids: CASTGGLQRTEAFF. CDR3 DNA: TGTGCCAGCACGGGGGGGCTTCAACGGACTGAAGCTTTCTTT.

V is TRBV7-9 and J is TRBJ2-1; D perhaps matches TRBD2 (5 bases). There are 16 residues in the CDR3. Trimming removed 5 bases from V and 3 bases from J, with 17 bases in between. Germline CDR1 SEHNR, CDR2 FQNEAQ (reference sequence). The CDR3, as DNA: TGTGCCAGCAGCCGACGCCCCGGGGAATTCTACAATGAGCAGTTCTTC. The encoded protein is CASSRRPGEFYNEQFF.

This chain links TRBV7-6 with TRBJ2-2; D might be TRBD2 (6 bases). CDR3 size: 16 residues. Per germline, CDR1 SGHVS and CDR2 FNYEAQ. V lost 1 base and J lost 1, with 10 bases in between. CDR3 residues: CASSLVGSGNTGELFF. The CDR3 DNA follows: TGTGCCAGCAGCTTAGTGGGTAGCGGGAACACCGGGGAGCTGTTTTTT.